This T cell receptor (beta chain) came from a study of blood T cell repertoires in COVID-19. TCRdb's copy holds only in-frame clones and misses some; the assay was immunoSEQ multiplex PCR. The sample contains about 260,000 clones, roughly 79% of which appear only once. V shed 1 base and J 4 bases; nucleotides not matched to a gene: 5. Germline CDR1 SEHNR, CDR2 FQNEAQ (reference sequence). This CDR3 region has 15 residues. V is TRBV7-9 and J is TRBJ2-3; the match to TRBD2 covers 7 bases. The receptor's source is a woman at least 80 years old with acute or convalescent COVID-19. The sequenced sample consisted of peripheral blood. For the CDR3, the DNA is TGTGCCAGCAGCTTAGTGATGGGGGGGTCAGATACGCAGTATTTT. It translates to CASSLVMGGSDTQYF.